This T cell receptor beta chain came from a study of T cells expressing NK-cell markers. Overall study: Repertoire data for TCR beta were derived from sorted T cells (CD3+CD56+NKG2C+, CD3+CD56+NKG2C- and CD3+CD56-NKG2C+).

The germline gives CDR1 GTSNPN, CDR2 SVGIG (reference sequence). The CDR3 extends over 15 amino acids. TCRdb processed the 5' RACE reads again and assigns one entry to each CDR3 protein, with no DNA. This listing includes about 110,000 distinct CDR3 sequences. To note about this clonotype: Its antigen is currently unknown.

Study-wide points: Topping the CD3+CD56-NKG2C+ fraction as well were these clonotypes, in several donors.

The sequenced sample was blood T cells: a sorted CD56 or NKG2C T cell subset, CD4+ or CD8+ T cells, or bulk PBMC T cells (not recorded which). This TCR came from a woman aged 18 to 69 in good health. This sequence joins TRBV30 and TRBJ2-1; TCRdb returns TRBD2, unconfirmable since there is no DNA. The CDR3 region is CAWSGVAGVWGEQFF.